These 3 T cell receptor beta chains were sequenced from one sample in a study of T cell repertoires in cytomegalovirus infection. TCRdb reanalysed the reads using MiXCR and keeps one entry per CDR3 protein. The data contain roughly 280,000 distinct CDR3 sequences, 22% of them singletons. These TCRs are of unknown antigen specificity. The specimen comprised cultured PBMCs, sampled from culture after CMV antigen stimulation. These receptors were collected from a human donor in good health (CMV status not recorded). Some clones in this sample may be carry-over from other donors' samples.

The chain has TRBV20-1 and TRBJ2-1; 9 bases are a match to TRBD2. J gave up 0 bases and V 5 bases, and 5 bases lay outside the gene matches. Germline CDR1 reads DFQATT; CDR2 reads SNEGSKA (reference sequence). This CDR3 region has 15 residues. The CDR3, as DNA: TGCAGTGCTCTTAGCGGGAGAGGCTCCTACAATGAGCAGTTCTTC. This encodes CSALSGRGSYNEQFF.

In this sample, this clonotype turned up a few times. The chain joins TRBV27 to TRBJ2-2; D is uncertain. V was clipped by 6 bases and J by 7 bases, with 9 bases between them. Per the germline V gene, CDR1 is MNHEY and CDR2 is SMNVEV (reference sequence). The CDR3 is made up of 12 amino acids. Here the CDR3 reads CASSRRNGELFF. CDR3 coding DNA: TGTGCCAGCAGCCGACGGAACGGGGAGCTGTTTTTT.

CDR3 region: CAISEYFQNTEAFF. CDR3 DNA sequence: TGTGCCATCAGTGAGTACTTCCAGAACACTGAAGCTTTCTTT. The V gene is TRBV10-3, the J gene TRBJ1-1; unclear D gene. Between the trimmed V and J ends, which lost 1 base and 1 base, there was a span of 7 bases. Germline CDR1 and CDR2: ENHRY and SYGVKD. This CDR3 is 14 amino acids long.